Below are 8 T cell receptor beta chains sequenced from a single sample in a study of shared clonotypes between healthy human individuals. Produced via immunoSEQ multiplex PCR; TCRdb's table is partial and in-frame only. The table records roughly 1,800,000 clones, approximately 95% of them present only once. The naive CD8 fraction comprised CD45RO-negative cells positively selected for CCR7 and excluded terminally differentiated effector memory CD45RA+ cells. What was sequenced was naive CD8+ T cells sorted from blood. These receptors were collected from a man between 18 and 29 years old in good health.

This sequence joins TRBV2 and TRBJ1-2, with a weak D call TRBD1 (6 bases). Germline V CDR1 and CDR2: SNHLY, FYNNEI. CDR3 length: 16 residues. V shed 2 bases and J shed 4 bases, with 17 bases lying between them. The CDR3 is CASSETPGGGSYGYTF. The CDR3 nucleotides are TGTGCCAGCAGTGAAACCCCAGGTGGGGGCTCCTATGGCTACACCTTC. The full variable domain, in which reference TRBV2 and TRBJ1-2 provide the parts outside the CDR3, is EPEVTQTPSHQVTQMGQEVILRCVPISNHLYFYWYRQILGQKVEFLVSFYNNEISEKSEIFDDQFSVERPDGSNFTLKIRSTKLEDSAMYFCASSETPGGGSYGYTFGSGTRLTVV.

This chain connects TRBV28 to TRBJ1-4, with a tentative D call TRBD1 (5 bases). The V gene's germline CDR1 is MDHEN and CDR2 SYDVKM. V gave up 6 bases and J gave up 6 bases, with 17 bases separating them. The CDR3 contains 15 residues. The CDR3 loop reads CASSASRTPHEKLFF. The CDR3 DNA reads TGTGCCAGCAGCGCCTCCCGGACACCGCATGAAAAACTGTTTTTT.

The V gene is TRBV30, the J gene TRBJ2-1; 8 nucleotides match TRBD2. CDR1 and CDR2 (germline): GTSNPN, SVGIG (reference sequence). The J segment lost 0 bases and the V segment lost 3 bases, leaving 4 bases of the junction unmatched. This CDR3 region has 15 residues. CDR3 bases: TGTGCCTGGAGGAGGAGCGGGAGCTCCTACAATGAGCAGTTCTTC. This codes for CAWRRSGSSYNEQFF.

The chain uses TRBV7-2 and TRBJ1-2; D is possibly TRBD1 (6 bases). V shed 1 base and J shed 10 bases, with 13 bases lying between them. Germline lookup yields CDR1 SGHTA and CDR2 FQGNSA. CDR3 length equals 13 residues. CDR3 DNA sequence: TGTGCCAGCAGCTTAGACAGGGAAACCTCCTACACCTTC. Residues: CASSLDRETSYTF.

The chain links TRBV6-5 to TRBJ1-2; 10 positions agree with TRBD1. With 4 bases clipped from V and 5 bases from J, the junction kept 7 bases outside the gene matches. The CDR3 contains 15 residues. Per germline, CDR1 MNHEY and CDR2 SVGAGI. CDR3: CASSWGQGIWYGYTF. The CDR3 DNA is TGTGCCAGCAGTTGGGGACAGGGGATCTGGTATGGCTACACCTTC.

The chain is built from TRBV28 and TRBJ1-6; no reliable D call. There are 15 residues in the CDR3. Germline-derived CDR1 and CDR2 are MDHEN and SYDVKM. The V gene lost 5 bases and the J gene lost 2 bases, with 10 bases spanning the gap. CDR3 coding DNA: TGTGCCAGCAGTCGGACCGCTACCTATAATTCACCCCTCCACTTT. It translates to CASSRTATYNSPLHF.

Regarding this clone: Other DNA sequences within the sample encode an identical CDR3. Here the CDR3 DNA reads TGCGCCAGCAGCCAGGGACAGGGGTTGAACACTGAAGCTTTCTTT. Its protein is CASSQGQGLNTEAFF. The chain links TRBV4-1 to TRBJ1-1; 10 positions match TRBD1. Germline lookup yields CDR1 MGHRA and CDR2 YSYEKL. V was clipped by 3 bases and J by 0 bases; unmatched bases: 1. The CDR3 covers 15 residues.

The gene calls are TRBV19 and TRBJ1-5; possibly TRBD1 for D (6 bases). The CDR3 consists of 13 residues. Deletions cut 6 bases from V and 5 bases from J, with 11 bases between. Germline V gene sequence: CDR1 LNHDA, CDR2 SQIVND (reference sequence). CDR3 DNA: TGTGCCAGTAGACAGGGCGGAGATCAGCCCCAGCATTTT. Translating gives CASRQGGDQPQHF. Based on the CDR3 plus reference TRBV19 and TRBJ1-5, the full variable domain is DGGITQSPKYLFRKEGQNVTLSCEQNLNHDAMYWYRQDPGQGLRLIYYSQIVNDFQKGDIAEGYSVSREKKESFPLTVTSAQKNPTAFYLCASRQGGDQPQHFGDGTRLSIL.